This record covers a single T cell receptor beta chain. Clones were sequenced by immunoSEQ multiplex PCR, and TCRdb holds only the in-frame ones, with some missing. The sample lists some 300,000 clones, roughly 90% occurring once. CDR3 length: 14 amino acids. Trimming took 9 bases from V and 8 from J; bases not matched to a gene: 9. The V gene's germline CDR1 is WSHSY and CDR2 SAAADI. This specimen comes from a study of blood T cell repertoires in COVID-19. About the study: Samples taken during acute and convalescent COVID-19 were collected in the United States, Italy and Spain.

Categorization into cohorts depended on clinical history that participants reported. The sequence derives from a middle-aged woman who had recovered from COVID-19. The sequencing sample was made of PBMCs or T cells enriched from blood (not recorded which). The genes are TRBV10-2 and TRBJ2-1; 11 nucleotides match TRBD2. The CDR3 DNA sequence: TGCGCCAGTTCTAGCGGGGGGCCTGGGTATGAGCAGTTCTTC. Its translation: CASSSGGPGYEQFF.